This TCR beta chain was sequenced for a study of shared clonotypes between healthy human individuals. Sorted-subset replicate PCR reactions were performed with approximately 200 ng DNA, corresponding to about 30,000 T cell genomes. Produced via immunoSEQ multiplex PCR; TCRdb's table is partial and in-frame only. The top ten clones hold 1.5% to 2% of a sample with roughly 760,000 clones, around 74% of them seen once. The ends lost 9 bases at V and 4 bases at J; junction bases unmatched: 4. This CDR3 region has 12 residues. Germline loops: CDR1 MDHEN, CDR2 SYDVKM. In the case of this clone: Its matching antigen is unknown.

Overall study results and limits: Among a handful of donors, roughly 5.4% of naive CD4 clonotypes were found in common.

The chain is built from TRBV28 and TRBJ1-1; 8 bases map to TRBD1. The receptor was derived from a woman in her twenties or thirties in good health. The sample was memory CD4+ T cells sorted from blood. Subset reported: CD45RA-negative fraction. This chain's CDR3 is CASYGQGTEAFF. The CDR3 nucleotides read TGTGCCAGTTATGGACAGGGCACTGAAGCTTTCTTT.